What follows is one T cell receptor beta chain and its context. Its antigen remains unknown. This specimen belongs to a study of shared clonotypes between healthy human individuals. The data were produced by immunoSEQ multiplex PCR, yet TCRdb's version contains in-frame clones alone and is incomplete. The sample holds more than 2 million clones; roughly 93% are singletons and the top ten take more than 1.5%. In the naive CD8 group, cells lacked CD45RO and were positively selected for CCR7, so terminally differentiated effector memory CD45RA+ cells were left out. The germline gives CDR1 ENHRY, CDR2 SYGVKD. The junction had 3 bases not matched to a gene; V was cut back by 5 bases and J by 7 bases. This CDR3 is built from 13 residues. Study conclusions and caveats: The study generally estimated greater richness for naive than memory subsets. Clonotypes not shared had lower generation probabilities than those common to all four donors.

The chain couples TRBV10-3 to TRBJ2-1; 9 bases match TRBD2. Sequencing was done on a sample of naive CD8+ T cells from PBMCs. This TCR came from a man aged 18 to 29 in good health. Some clones in this sample may be carry-over from other donors' samples. The CDR3 DNA reads as TGTGCCATCAGTCCAGCGGGGGGAAATGAGCAGTTCTTC. The encoded protein is CAISPAGGNEQFF.